The rows below give T cell receptor beta chains drawn from one sample of a study of T cell responses to AZD1222 COVID-19 vaccine. The repertoire was sequenced with immunoSEQ multiplex PCR; TCRdb's copy has only in-frame clones and lacks some. The repertoire has approximately 77,000 clones, 80% to 90% of them found once; the top ten carry about 3%. The sequences come from peripheral blood, collected 28 days after the second AZD1222 dose. The receptors shown here come from an adult who received the AZD1222 COVID-19 vaccine. CDR3s include the opening cysteine and the closing phenylalanine or tryptophan. D genes are given only for firm matches. Not all rows give a size; the values are once, few, many and, for expanded clones, a class.

size	D	J	V	DNA	CDR3
-	-	TRBJ1-4	TRBV6-6	TGTGCCAGCAGTTACTCGGTGATTGAAAAACTGTTTTTT	CASSYSVIEKLFF
-	-	TRBJ1-1	TRBV6-6	TGTGCCAGCAGTTACGAGGGGCGCGTCACTGAAGCTTTCTTT	CASSYEGRVTEAFF
-	-	TRBJ2-3	TRBV5-1	TGCGCCAGCCAACCCGGTGGATGGGGGAGCACTAGCACAGATACGCAGTATTTT	CASQPGGWGSTSTDTQYF
-	-	TRBJ1-1	TRBV5-1	TGCGCCAGCAGCTTGGAAAGGGGGTATAGCACTGAAGCTTTCTTT	CASSLERGYSTEAFF
-	-	TRBJ2-5	TRBV19	TGTGCCAGTAGCGGATCGTCGGGGACCCAGTACTTC	CASSGSSGTQYF
-	TRBD1	TRBJ1-5	TRBV30	TGTGCCTGGACCGGGACAGGGAACCCCCATCAGCCCCAGCATTTT	CAWTGTGNPHQPQHF
-	-	TRBJ1-2	TRBV15	TGTGCCACCAGCAGGAGGGGTGACAGAAACTATGGCTACACCTTC	CATSRRGDRNYGYTF
-	-	TRBJ2-6	TRBV7-8	TGTGCCAGCAGCTTATCAGGGGCTGGGGCCAACGTCCTGACTTTC	CASSLSGAGANVLTF
-	-	TRBJ1-6	TRBV2	TGTGCCAGCAGAGAACGGACTGAGTATAATTCACCCCTCCACTTT	CASRERTEYNSPLHF
-	TRBD2	TRBJ2-7	TRBV30	TGTGCCTGGAGTACACGGACTAGCGGGGGCTACGAGCAGTACTTC	CAWSTRTSGGYEQYF
-	-	TRBJ1-1	TRBV5-6	TGTGCCAGCAGCTTCATAAGCAGGGGCGTCACTGAAGCTTTCTTT	CASSFISRGVTEAFF
-	-	TRBJ1-1	TRBV27	TGTGCCAGCAGTTTCGCACCGAACACTGAAGCTTTCTTT	CASSFAPNTEAFF
-	-	TRBJ2-1	TRBV9	TGTGCCAGCAGCGTAGAGGACAGAGACTCCTACAATGAGCAGTTCTTC	CASSVEDRDSYNEQFF
-	-	TRBJ2-7	TRBV6-6	TGTGCCAGCAGACCGGGCGGGGAATACGAGCAGTACTTC	CASRPGGEYEQYF
-	TRBD2	TRBJ2-5	TRBV29-1	TGCAGCGTTGGACTAGCGGGAGCCGAACAAGAGACCCAGTACTTC	CSVGLAGAEQETQYF
-	TRBD2	TRBJ2-7	TRBV2	TGTGCCTCCTGCGGGGGGCTCCCCTACGAGCAGTACTTC	CASCGGLPYEQYF
few	-	TRBJ1-2	TRBV30	TGTGCCTGGAGAAGCGAGCGCTCTGGAGGCTACACCTTC	CAWRSERSGGYTF
-	-	TRBJ2-7	TRBV10-3	TGTGCCACCTCCGCCGGGACGGTGTCCTACGAGCAGTACTTC	CATSAGTVSYEQYF
once	-	TRBJ1-3	TRBV29-1	TGCAGCGTTGAGGGGGGGTTTGGAAACACCATATATTTT	CSVEGGFGNTIYF
-	-	TRBJ1-6	TRBV5-4	TGTGCCAGCAGCTTGGGAGGTGCCCGGGGGTCGGGTAATTCACCCCTCCACTTT	CASSLGGARGSGNSPLHF
few	-	TRBJ2-2	TRBV7-9	TGTGCCAGCAGGGGGACCCTCGGCACCGGGGAGCTGTTTTTT	CASRGTLGTGELFF
-	-	TRBJ1-1	TRBV28	TGTGCCAGTTACCGGGGGAGGGGTACTTTCTTT	CASYRGRGTFF
-	-	TRBJ2-1	TRBV19	TGTGCCTGTACTTGGGCGGACAACAATGAGCAGTTCTTC	CACTWADNNEQFF
-	TRBD2	TRBJ2-1	TRBV20-1	TGCAGTGCTAGTGGGCTAGCGGGACAAGTTAGCTCCTACAATGAGCAGTTCTTC	CSASGLAGQVSSYNEQFF
-	-	TRBJ1-1	TRBV6-2/TRBV6-3	TGTGCCAGCAGTTATACAGGGAAGCCTGAAGCTTTCTTT	CASSYTGKPEAFF
many	-	TRBJ2-2	TRBV4-2	TGTGCCAGCAGCCGATCCACTTTGGGGACCGGGGAGCTGTTTTTT	CASSRSTLGTGELFF
-	-	TRBJ1-5	TRBV19	TGTGCCAGTAGTACTTCGCTGCTTGGAGGCAATCAGCCCCAGCATTTT	CASSTSLLGGNQPQHF
-	-	TRBJ1-2	TRBV20-1	TGCAGTGCTAAGGAGCGCTATGGCTACACCTTC	CSAKERYGYTF
few	-	TRBJ2-7	TRBV7-9	TGTGCCAGCAGCTATGACGGAAGAACCTACGAGCAGTACTTC	CASSYDGRTYEQYF
-	-	TRBJ2-7	TRBV5-1	TGCGCCAGCTCCGGGACTCCAATCCCGTACGAGCAGTACTTC	CASSGTPIPYEQYF
-	TRBD2	TRBJ2-7	TRBV20-1	TGCAGTGCTAGTAGGTTGCTAGCGGGAGGCGAGCAGTACTTC	CSASRLLAGGEQYF
-	-	TRBJ1-6	TRBV7-2	TGTGCCAGCAGCAACCGCGGGGGCGCGACGTCACCCCTCCACTTT	CASSNRGGATSPLHF
-	-	TRBJ2-6	TRBV2	TGTGCCAGCAGTGAAAGGCGCTCTGGGGCCAACGTCCTGACTTTC	CASSERRSGANVLTF
-	TRBD1	TRBJ1-2	TRBV7-9	TGTGCCAGCAGCTTAGCGGACAGGGTTGGCTACACCTTC	CASSLADRVGYTF
-	-	TRBJ2-7	TRBV10-3	TGTGCCATCAGTGTTTACGGGGGATACGAGCAGTACTTC	CAISVYGGYEQYF
-	TRBD1	TRBJ1-5	TRBV7-8	TGTGCCAGCAGCCATTGGGGGACAGGGCTTTATAGCAATCAGCCCCAGCATTTT	CASSHWGTGLYSNQPQHF
-	-	TRBJ2-2	TRBV30	TGTGCCTGGAGTGTCTCCGCGAACACCGGGGAGCTGTTTTTT	CAWSVSANTGELFF
few	-	TRBJ1-2	TRBV6-5	TGTGCCAGCAGTAGGGACACCAGCAACTATGGCTACACCTTC	CASSRDTSNYGYTF
-	-	TRBJ2-1	TRBV19	TGTGCCAGTGGGAAGGGGGAGGGTAACAATGAGCAGTTCTTC	CASGKGEGNNEQFF
-	-	TRBJ2-5	TRBV7-8	TGTGCCAGCAGCAAATCTGACCCTAGGGAGACCCAGTACTTC	CASSKSDPRETQYF
-	-	TRBJ1-1	TRBV27	TGTGCCAGCAGTTCACGACAGACCACTGAAGCTTTCTTT	CASSSRQTTEAFF
-	TRBD1	TRBJ2-5	TRBV7-9	TGTGCCAGCAGCCCAAGACAGGGGACGGAGACCCAGTACTTC	CASSPRQGTETQYF
-	-	TRBJ2-5	TRBV25-1	TGTGCCAGTAGACCCGCAGGGCGCGAGACCCAGTACTTC	CASRPAGRETQYF
-	-	TRBJ1-1	TRBV28	TGTGCCAGCAGTTTAAGAGGGGAAGAAGCTTTCTTT	CASSLRGEEAFF
once	-	TRBJ1-4	TRBV6-5	TGTGCCAGCAGATTCGGAAGGGGAAGGCTGTTTTTT	CASRFGRGRLFF
-	-	TRBJ1-3	TRBV7-8	TGTGCCAGCAGCTTATGGCCCAGGCCTCGGGCTGGAAACACCATATATTTT	CASSLWPRPRAGNTIYF
-	-	TRBJ2-7	TRBV19	TGTGCCAGTAGCCTGGCCGGGAACAGGAACTCCTACGAGCAGTACTTC	CASSLAGNRNSYEQYF
-	-	TRBJ1-5	TRBV2	TGTGCCAGCAGTTCGCTTAGACAGAATCAGCCCCAGCATTTT	CASSSLRQNQPQHF
few	-	TRBJ1-1	TRBV28	TGTGCCAGCAGTTTAACCAGGGGCACTGAAGCTTTCTTT	CASSLTRGTEAFF
-	TRBD1	TRBJ1-5	TRBV9	TGTGCCAGCAGCCGGACAGGGGGGGCTCAGCCCCAGCATTTT	CASSRTGGAQPQHF
-	-	TRBJ1-2	TRBV7-9	TGTGCCAGCAGTACTGAGACTGGGGGCGATGGATATGGCTACACCTTC	CASSTETGGDGYGYTF